The 25 T cell receptor beta chains reported below all come from one sample, sequenced in a study of cytomegalovirus exposure and HLA in healthy donors. The PCR was carried out with 60 Vbeta primers and 13 Jbeta primers. Using immunoSEQ multiplex PCR, the repertoire was profiled, and TCRdb retains in-frame clones only, with some absent. This sample's clone table lists some 70,000 clones. Sequencing was performed on PBMCs. These receptors all come from a female donor in good health and CMV-seropositive.

The rearrangement uses TRBV5-1 and TRBJ2-2; D unresolved. Germline loops: CDR1 SGHRS, CDR2 YFSETQ. V was shortened by 4 bases and J by 4 bases, with 11 bases between the two germline ends. The CDR3 extends over 14 amino acids. The CDR3 DNA sequence: TGCGCCAGCAGCGTTGCACTACTCACCGGGGAGCTGTTTTTT. Translation: CASSVALLTGELFF. The full variable domain, its missing parts supplied by reference TRBV5-1 and TRBJ2-2, is KAGVTQTPRYLIKTRGQQVTLSCSPISGHRSVSWYQQTPGQGLQFLFEYFSETQRNKGNFPGRFSGRQFSNSRSEMNVSTLELGDSALYLCASSVALLTGELFFGEGSRLTVL.

V is TRBV6-5 and J is TRBJ1-1; D call uncertain. This CDR3 has 15 residues. With 4 bases removed from V and 3 bases from J, the gap between germline ends came to 15 bases. Looked up from germline, CDR1 is MNHEY and CDR2 is SVGAGI. The CDR3 nucleotides read TGTGCCAGCAGTTCAGTTGGTGGTGTGGACACTGAAGCTTTCTTT. Translated, it gives CASSSVGGVDTEAFF.

The chain links TRBV4-1 to TRBJ1-5, with TRBD1 identical over 8 bases. Trimming took 0 bases from V and 2 from J; bases not matched to a gene: 12. This CDR3 is built from 19 residues. Germline CDR1 is MGHRA and CDR2 is YSYEKL. CDR3 loop: CASSQEPGQAYLGNQPQHF. CDR3 bases: TGCGCCAGCAGCCAAGAACCGGGACAGGCATATTTGGGCAATCAGCCCCAGCATTTT.

The J gene is TRBJ1-6, the V gene TRBV30, with 10 nucleotides matching TRBD1. The CDR3 is 14 amino acids. Per the germline V gene, CDR1 is GTSNPN and CDR2 is SVGIG (reference sequence). V shed 4 bases, J shed 9 bases, and the junction held 6 bases outside the gene matches. The CDR3: CAWNVGTGASPLHF. DNA for the CDR3: TGTGCCTGGAACGTTGGGACAGGGGCTTCACCCCTCCACTTT.

The genes are TRBV18 and TRBJ2-2; possibly TRBD1 for D (5 bases). CDR1 and CDR2 from the germline V gene are KGHSH and LQKENI. This CDR3 contains 13 residues. Trimming shortened V by 6 bases and J by 2 bases, and 7 bases separated the two germline ends. The chain's CDR3 is CASSTVNTGELFF. For the CDR3, the DNA is TGTGCCAGCTCGACAGTAAACACCGGGGAGCTGTTTTTT.

The J gene is TRBJ2-5, the V gene TRBV9; 11 nucleotides agree with TRBD2. The germline V gene encodes CDR1 SGDLS and CDR2 YYNGEE. V was clipped by 2 bases and J by 4 bases; unmatched bases: 4. CDR3 size: 15 residues. CDR3 DNA sequence: TGTGCCAGCAGCGTCACCGGGACTAGCGGAGAGACCCAGTACTTC. Encoded protein: CASSVTGTSGETQYF.

V is TRBV6-6 and J is TRBJ2-7; D not certain. The CDR3 consists of 15 residues. Germline V CDR1 and CDR2: MNHNY, SVGAGI (reference sequence). V lost 4 bases, J lost 0 bases, and 13 bases lay in between. CDR3: CASSSPTLSSYEQYF. The CDR3 DNA reads as TGTGCCAGCAGTTCCCCGACTTTAAGCTCCTACGAGCAGTACTTC.

V and J are TRBV6-5 and TRBJ1-2, with D possibly being TRBD1 (6 bases). The CDR3 has 16 residues. Germline V gene lookup returns CDR1 MNHEY and CDR2 SVGAGI. Between the trimmed V and J ends, which lost 0 bases and 8 bases, there was a span of 19 bases. CDR3 region: CASSYSAQGLLGGYTF. The CDR3 coding sequence is TGTGCCAGCAGTTACTCGGCTCAGGGGCTCCTAGGAGGCTACACCTTC.

The chain uses TRBV28 and TRBJ1-5; 8 nucleotides match TRBD1. Germline V gene sequence: CDR1 MDHEN, CDR2 SYDVKM. V lost 7 bases to trimming and J lost 0 bases; unmatched junction nucleotides: 2. This CDR3 is built from 14 residues. The CDR3 is CASTDRDSNQPQHF. The CDR3 coding sequence is TGTGCCAGCACGGACAGGGATAGCAATCAGCCCCAGCATTTT.

The CDR3 is CASSPPNELASREQYF. The CDR3 DNA reads TGTGCCAGCTCACCTCCCAACGAGCTTGCGTCGCGGGAGCAGTACTTC. The J gene is TRBJ2-7, the V gene TRBV18; D gene unclear. The CDR3 consists of 16 residues. In germline, CDR1 is KGHSH, CDR2 LQKENI. V shed 3 bases and J shed 7 bases, with 22 bases lying between them.

This rearrangement joins TRBV9 to TRBJ2-2; D gene ambiguous. V was trimmed by 1 base and J by 1 base, leaving 8 bases between them. Germline values: CDR1 SGDLS, CDR2 YYNGEE. CDR3 length: 15 amino acids. CDR3 DNA: TGTGCCAGCAGCGTAAACGCGGTGAACACCGGGGAGCTGTTTTTT. Protein: CASSVNAVNTGELFF.

CDR3 in DNA: TGTGCCAGCAGTTATACCTTAGGTGGTAGCGGGCGCTCCTACGAGCAGTACTTC. Protein sequence: CASSYTLGGSGRSYEQYF. V gene TRBV28 combines with J gene TRBJ2-7; 7 bases are a match to TRBD2. Trimming removed 4 bases from V and 0 bases from J; junction bases left unmatched: 15. Germline V gives CDR1 MDHEN, CDR2 SYDVKM. The CDR3 runs 18 residues.

The CDR3 here is CASSPQGVNTIYF. Written as DNA, the CDR3 is TGTGCCAGCAGTCCACAAGGAGTAAACACCATATATTTT. J is TRBJ1-3 and V is TRBV6-5; D is ambiguous. The CDR3 is 13 residues long. V lost 5 bases and J 6 bases, leaving 11 bases between the germline ends. The germline gives CDR1 MNHEY, CDR2 SVGAGI.

The chain is built from TRBV7-8 and TRBJ2-1; tentative D call: TRBD2 (5 bases). Germline values: CDR1 SGHVS, CDR2 FQNEAQ. This CDR3 comprises 12 residues. V lost 7 bases and J 2 bases, leaving 6 bases between the germline ends. The CDR3 sequence is CASTGAYNEQFF. CDR3 in DNA: TGTGCCAGCACCGGGGCCTACAATGAGCAGTTCTTC.

The gene calls are TRBV29-1 and TRBJ1-2; TRBD1 might be the D (5 bases). With 6 bases removed from V and 4 bases from J, the gap between germline ends came to 12 bases. Germline CDR1 reads SQVTM; CDR2 reads ANQGSEA. The CDR3 totals 12 residues. CDR3 coding DNA: TGCAGCGTGAAGGGACTAACCTATGGCTACACCTTC. Amino acids: CSVKGLTYGYTF. The variable domain in full, completed from reference TRBV29-1 and TRBJ1-2, reads SAVISQKPSRDICQRGTSLTIQCQVDSQVTMMFWYRQQPGQSLTLIATANQGSEATYESGFVIDKFPISRPNLTFSTLTVSNMSPEDSSIYLCSVKGLTYGYTFGSGTRLTVV.

The V call is TRBV10-3, the J call TRBJ1-1; TRBD1 might be the D (6 bases). The V gene lost 10 bases and the J gene lost 1 base, with 10 bases spanning the gap. The CDR3 contains 12 residues. CDR1 and CDR2 (germline): ENHRY, SYGVKD. CDR3 region: CASSTGNTEAFF. The CDR3 region has the DNA TGTGCCAGCTCGACAGGGAACACTGAAGCTTTCTTT.

This sequence joins TRBV12-5 and TRBJ2-7, with a weak D call TRBD2 (6 bases). CDR1 is LGHNT and CDR2 is FRNRAP in the germline V gene. The CDR3 is made up of 13 amino acids. V lost 6 bases, J lost 0 bases, and 9 bases lay in between. Here the CDR3 reads CASGLADSYEQYF. In DNA, the CDR3 is TGTGCTAGTGGGTTAGCGGACTCCTACGAGCAGTACTTC.

The rearrangement links TRBV11-2 to TRBJ2-1, with TRBD2 identical over 7 bases. CDR3 length: 15 residues. CDR1 is SGHAT, CDR2 FQNNGV, per germline. V was clipped by 4 bases and J by 9 bases; unmatched bases: 12. The CDR3 DNA is TGTGCCAGCAGCTCCGGGACTATAGGGACGGGTGAGCAGTTCTTC. It translates to CASSSGTIGTGEQFF. Full variable domain (rest looked up from reference TRBV11-2 and TRBJ2-1): EAGVAQSPRYKIIEKRQSVAFWCNPISGHATLYWYQQILGQGPKLLIQFQNNGVVDDSQLPKDRFSAERLKGVDSTLKIQPAKLEDSAVYLCASSSGTIGTGEQFFGPGTRLTVL.

This chain uses TRBV19 with TRBJ2-2, with D perhaps TRBD2 (6 bases). The CDR3 runs 13 residues. Germline lookup yields CDR1 LNHDA and CDR2 SQIVND (reference sequence). The V and J ends lost 10 bases and 3 bases respectively, with 12 bases between them. CDR3 DNA sequence: TGTGCCACCGGGCGGAGGGACACCGGGGAGCTGTTTTTT. Protein: CATGRRDTGELFF.

The chain carries TRBV29-1 and TRBJ1-1, with D hard to call. Germline assignment: CDR1 SQVTM and CDR2 ANQGSEA. Deletions cut 2 bases from V and 9 bases from J, with 10 bases between. The CDR3 spans 11 residues. The CDR3 protein is CSVEWAEKAFF. CDR3 bases: TGCAGCGTTGAATGGGCAGAAAAAGCTTTCTTT.

The chain couples TRBV7-8 to TRBJ2-6; D is possibly TRBD1 (5 bases). This CDR3 has 15 amino acids. Germline CDR1 SGHVS, CDR2 FQNEAQ. V was trimmed by 5 bases and J by 4 bases, leaving 12 bases between them. The CDR3 region has the DNA TGTGCCAGCAGCCCGGTAGGGGAAGGGGCCAACGTCCTGACTTTC. Protein product: CASSPVGEGANVLTF.

The chain combines TRBV6-1 with TRBJ1-5, with a tentative D call TRBD1 (5 bases). Trimming pared 8 bases from V and 6 bases from J, leaving 20 bases between. The CDR3 is made up of 15 amino acids. The germline V gene has CDR1 MNHNS and CDR2 SASEGT. The CDR3 protein is CASARDPTSAQPQHF. For the CDR3, the DNA is TGTGCCAGCGCCAGGGATCCCACAAGTGCTCAGCCCCAGCATTTT.

The chain joins TRBV30 to TRBJ1-2, with TRBD1 as a possible D gene (5 bases). The V gene lost 3 bases and the J gene lost 4 bases, with 12 bases spanning the gap. The germline V gene has CDR1 GTSNPN and CDR2 SVGIG (reference sequence). This CDR3 region has 13 residues. In DNA form, the CDR3 reads TGTGCCTGGAGAGCAGGGTTTCGCTATGGCTACACCTTC. Protein product: CAWRAGFRYGYTF.

The rearrangement joins TRBV19 to TRBJ1-2, with D hard to call. The CDR3 contains 13 residues. The germline gives CDR1 LNHDA, CDR2 SQIVND (reference sequence). The ends were cut back, 0 bases at V and 6 bases at J, with 8 bases in the middle. The CDR3 sequence: CASSIDGGDGYTF. The DNA of the CDR3 is TGTGCCAGTAGTATAGATGGCGGAGATGGCTACACCTTC. Combining the CDR3 with reference TRBV19 and TRBJ1-2 gives the whole variable domain DGGITQSPKYLFRKEGQNVTLSCEQNLNHDAMYWYRQDPGQGLRLIYYSQIVNDFQKGDIAEGYSVSREKKESFPLTVTSAQKNPTAFYLCASSIDGGDGYTFGSGTRLTVV.

This chain uses TRBV15 with TRBJ2-7; 9 nucleotides align to TRBD2. Germline trimming cut 2 bases from V and 3 bases from J; bases unmatched to any gene: 11. CDR3 size: 17 residues. Germline loops: CDR1 LNHNV, CDR2 YYDKDF (reference sequence). The CDR3 sequence is CATSRRLSGTSNYEQYF. The CDR3 DNA follows: TGTGCCACCAGCAGACGCCTGAGTGGGACTAGCAACTACGAGCAGTACTTC.